The clone carrying this T cell receptor beta chain was seen many times. Its specificity is unknown. Unique molecular identifiers were added to individual cDNA molecules. TCRdb passed the 5' RACE reads through MiXCR, listing each CDR3 protein once. The data hold 52,000 or so distinct CDR3 sequences, with 12% observed a single time. Germline-derived CDR1 and CDR2 are MNHEY and SVGEGT. The CDR3 extends over 14 amino acids. V was trimmed by 7 bases and J by 1 base, leaving 10 bases between them. The data stem from a study of early T cells in non-severe SARS-CoV-2 infection. Study as a whole: It was bulk RNA from unsorted whole blood that was sequenced, and the chains were unpaired.

Overall study findings and caveats: Private and CD4 specificities were missed by VDJdb matching, which favored anti-spike CD8 responses.

The sequencing input was whole blood. The chain employs TRBV6-2 or TRBV6-3 and TRBJ2-2; D uncertain. This clonotype was obtained from an adult who was a healthcare worker with PCR-confirmed SARS-CoV-2 infection or an uninfected control (not recorded which). CDR3 in amino acids: CASTSQRNTGELFF. The CDR3 nucleotides are TGTGCCAGCACTTCCCAGAGGAACACCGGGGAGCTGTTTTTT.